The T cell receptor (beta chain) described here comes from a study of blood T cell repertoires in COVID-19. The method was immunoSEQ multiplex PCR; TCRdb's version includes in-frame clones alone and lacks a portion of them. The sample consists of approximately 90,000 clones, roughly 85% of them appearing once. In germline, CDR1 is SGHDT, CDR2 YYEEEE. This CDR3 comprises 14 residues. V shed 3 bases, J shed 6 bases, and the junction held 9 bases outside the gene matches. The sample comprised peripheral blood. V and J are TRBV5-6 and TRBJ2-7, with 7 positions matching TRBD1. The clonotype comes from an older man with acute or convalescent COVID-19. The CDR3 bases are TGTGCCAGCAGCTACCCCGGGACAGTACTCGAGCAGTACTTC. It translates to CASSYPGTVLEQYF. The full variable domain, in which reference TRBV5-6 and TRBJ2-7 provide the parts outside the CDR3, is DAGVTQSPTHLIKTRGQQVTLRCSPKSGHDTVSWYQQALGQGPQFIFQYYEEEERQRGNFPDRFSGHQFPNYSSELNVNALLLGDSALYLCASSYPGTVLEQYFGPGTRLTVT.